This T cell receptor beta chain was sequenced for a study of cytomegalovirus exposure and HLA in healthy donors (dated by TCRdb to 2015 to 2018). About the study as a whole: According to a later analysis, the approximately 120 validation repertoires were produced on the same platform as the roughly 600 repertoires of the first cohort. The study aimed to test whether signatures of past pathogen exposure could be identified by cataloging public T cell receptors. Along with the approximately 700-subject first cohort, a separate validation cohort of over a hundred different subjects was used. To predict cytomegalovirus infection status, the study combined high-throughput TCR immunosequencing, statistical association of individual TCRs with disease status, and machine learning. Findings and caveats that apply to the study as a whole: The classifier was reported to diagnose cytomegalovirus status with high specificity and sensitivity in both the original and validation cohorts. Three of the identified cytomegalovirus-associated TCR beta chains were confirmed in vitro to be specific for cytomegalovirus antigens. A total of roughly 160 TCR beta chains were listed by the study as associated with cytomegalovirus. According to the authors, the approach could potentially be generalized to other disease states and immunological phenotypes. While some public TCRs were present in many individuals, most TCR sequences turned up only very rarely across donors. A later analysis had no HLA typing for the validation cohort, so co-occurrence there was scored across all 110 or so repertoires. In a later analysis, TCRs clustered in the first cohort were found to also tend to co-occur in the 110 or so validation repertoires, with over 90% of cluster scores above 0.

Donors formed part of the validation cohort, which comprised approximately 130 subjects and was distinct from the first cohort of roughly 600 subjects. Worth noting for this clone: It has no known antigen specificity. No per-base quality is available; no much larger clone lies one base away.

Counted from cysteine to phenylalanine, this CDR3 has 13 amino acids. The CDR3 DNA has 39 bases and is translated from base 1. The V end loses 2 bases and the J end loses 0 bases, and a stretch of 4 bases separates them. CDR1 and CDR2, looked up from the germline V gene, are SNHLY and FYNNEI. Libraries were made using the immunoSEQ multiplex PCR assay. Per the source publication's procedure: A statistical classification framework was developed to diagnose cytomegalovirus status using the catalog of TCR beta chain sequences. The table was pulled from immuneACCESS by TCRdb, which kept in-frame rearrangements only. Such tables lose some clones; where checked, under half of the loss comes from unresolved V genes, and the rest has no known cause. V, J and clone size derive from that table, while D and trimming were established from the DNA sequence. Present in this sample are 150,000 to 200,000 clones, 85% of which were seen just once. Clones ranked in the top ten supply around 2.4% of the sample.

The sequence was obtained from a young man in good health and CMV-seropositive. The sequenced sample consisted of PBMCs. The rearranged segments are TRBV2 and TRBJ1-2, with no confident D gene call. The CDR3: CASSEQTNYGYTF. The DNA is as follows: TGTGCCAGCAGTGAACAGACTAACTATGGCTACACCTTC.